A single TCR beta chain is shown here with its context. Its cognate antigen is unknown. As for time point: week 47, end of study. A 20-mer mutant IDH1 peptide at 300 ug was injected subcutaneously with topical imiquimod. This entry belongs to a study of a mutant IDH1 vaccine in newly diagnosed glioma. Germline V gene data show CDR1 as LNHNV and CDR2 as YYDKDF (reference sequence). J lost 0 bases, V lost 0 bases, and 13 bases had no gene match. CDR3 length: 19 amino acids. Libraries were prepared by immunoSEQ multiplex PCR; TCRdb keeps only in-frame clonotypes and omits some of them. The sample includes some 57,000 clones, 76% seen only once; the top ten take 4.9%.

The sequence was collected from a woman in her thirties or forties with glioma. Some clones in this sample may be carry-over from other donors' samples. The sample consisted of PBMCs, taken from a glioma patient whose treatment included an IDH1 peptide vaccine. The J gene is TRBJ2-7, the V gene TRBV15; TRBD2 agrees at 8 bases. The CDR3 bases are TGTGCCACCAGCAGAGAAAACAGCGGGGGCCCAACCAGCTCCTACGAGCAGTACTTC. This sequence encodes CATSRENSGGPTSSYEQYF.